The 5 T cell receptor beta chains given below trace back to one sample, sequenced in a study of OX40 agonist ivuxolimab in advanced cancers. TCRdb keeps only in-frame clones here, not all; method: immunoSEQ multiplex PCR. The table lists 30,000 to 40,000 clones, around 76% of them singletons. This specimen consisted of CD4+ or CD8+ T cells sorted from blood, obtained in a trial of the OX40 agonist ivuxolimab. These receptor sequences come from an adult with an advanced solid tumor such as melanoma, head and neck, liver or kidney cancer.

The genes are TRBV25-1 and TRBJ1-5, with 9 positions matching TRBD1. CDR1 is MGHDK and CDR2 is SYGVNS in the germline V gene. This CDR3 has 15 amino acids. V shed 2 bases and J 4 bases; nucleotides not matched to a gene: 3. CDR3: CASSETGGANQPQHF. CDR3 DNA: TGTGCCAGCAGTGAAACAGGGGGCGCAAATCAGCCCCAGCATTTT.

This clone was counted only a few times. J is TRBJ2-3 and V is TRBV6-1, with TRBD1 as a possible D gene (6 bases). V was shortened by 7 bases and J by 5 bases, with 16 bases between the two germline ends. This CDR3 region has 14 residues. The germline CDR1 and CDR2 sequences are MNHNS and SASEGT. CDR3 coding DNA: TGTGCCAGCATGTCGACAGGAATTATAGATACGCAGTATTTT. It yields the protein CASMSTGIIDTQYF.

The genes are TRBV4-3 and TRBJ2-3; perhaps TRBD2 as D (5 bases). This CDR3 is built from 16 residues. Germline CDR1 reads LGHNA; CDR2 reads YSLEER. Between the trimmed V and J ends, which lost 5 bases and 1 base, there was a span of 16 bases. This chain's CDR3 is CASSTSKGVRTDTQYF. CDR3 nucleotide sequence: TGCGCCAGCAGCACAAGTAAGGGAGTCCGCACAGATACGCAGTATTTT.

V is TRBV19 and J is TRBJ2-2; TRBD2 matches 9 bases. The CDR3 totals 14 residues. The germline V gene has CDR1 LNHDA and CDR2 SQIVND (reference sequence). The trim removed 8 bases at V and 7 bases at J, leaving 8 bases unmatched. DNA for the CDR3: TGTGCCAGTGCTGCGGGAGGGGTTAGCGGGGAGCTGTTTTTT. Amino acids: CASAAGGVSGELFF.

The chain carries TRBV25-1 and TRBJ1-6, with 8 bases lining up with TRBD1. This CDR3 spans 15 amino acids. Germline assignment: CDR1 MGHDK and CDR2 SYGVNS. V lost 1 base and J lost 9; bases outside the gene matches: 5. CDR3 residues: CASSESTGVGSPLHF. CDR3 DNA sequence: TGTGCCAGCAGTGAATCGACAGGGGTTGGTTCACCCCTCCACTTT.